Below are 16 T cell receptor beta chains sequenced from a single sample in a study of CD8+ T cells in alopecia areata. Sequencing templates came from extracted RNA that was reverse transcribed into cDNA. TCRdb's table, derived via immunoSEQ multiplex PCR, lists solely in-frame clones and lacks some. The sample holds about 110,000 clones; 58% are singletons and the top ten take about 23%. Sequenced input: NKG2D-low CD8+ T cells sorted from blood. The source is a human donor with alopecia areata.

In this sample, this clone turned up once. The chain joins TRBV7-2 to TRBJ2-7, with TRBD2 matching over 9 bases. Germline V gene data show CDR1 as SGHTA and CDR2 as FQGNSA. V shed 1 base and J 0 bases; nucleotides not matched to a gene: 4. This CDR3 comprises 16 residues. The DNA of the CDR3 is TGTGCCAGCAGCTTAGATGCGGGGGGGTTCTCCTACGAGCAGTACTTC. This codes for CASSLDAGGFSYEQYF. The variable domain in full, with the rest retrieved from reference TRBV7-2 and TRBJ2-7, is GAGVSQSPSNKVTEKGKDVELRCDPISGHTALYWYRQSLGQGLEFLIYFQGNSAPDKSGLPSDRFSAERTGGSVSTLTIQRTQQEDSAVYLCASSLDAGGFSYEQYFGPGTRLTVT.

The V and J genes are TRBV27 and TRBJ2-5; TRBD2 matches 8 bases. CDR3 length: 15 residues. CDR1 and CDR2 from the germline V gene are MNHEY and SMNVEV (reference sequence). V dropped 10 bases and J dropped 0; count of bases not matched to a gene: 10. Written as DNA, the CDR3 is TGTGCCACCTCCCTCCGGGGACTAGACCAAGAGACCCAGTACTTC. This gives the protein CATSLRGLDQETQYF.

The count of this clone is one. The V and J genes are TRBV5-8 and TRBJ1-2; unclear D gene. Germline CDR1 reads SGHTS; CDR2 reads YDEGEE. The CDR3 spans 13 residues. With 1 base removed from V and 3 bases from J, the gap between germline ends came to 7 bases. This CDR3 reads CASSLPGHYGYTF. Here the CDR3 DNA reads TGTGCCAGCAGCTTGCCGGGCCACTATGGCTACACCTTC.

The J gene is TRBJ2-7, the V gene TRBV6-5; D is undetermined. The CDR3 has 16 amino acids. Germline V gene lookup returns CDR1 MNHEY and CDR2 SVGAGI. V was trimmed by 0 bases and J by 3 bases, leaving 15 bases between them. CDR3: CASSYSEPTPLYEQYF. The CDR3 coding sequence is TGTGCCAGCAGTTACTCAGAACCCACCCCTCTCTACGAGCAGTACTTC.

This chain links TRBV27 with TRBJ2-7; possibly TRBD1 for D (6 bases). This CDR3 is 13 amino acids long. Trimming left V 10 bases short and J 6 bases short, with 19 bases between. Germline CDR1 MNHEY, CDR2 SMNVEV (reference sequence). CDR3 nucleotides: TGTGCCACCCAAACCAGGGGCTTTGTCGAGCAGTACTTC. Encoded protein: CATQTRGFVEQYF.

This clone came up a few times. This CDR3 is CASSSGQLDEQYF. CDR3 sequence (DNA): TGTGCCAGCAGCTCGGGACAGCTGGACGAGCAGTACTTC. The J gene is TRBJ2-7, the V gene TRBV7-8; TRBD1 aligns across 7 bases. J gave up 5 bases and V 4 bases, and 5 bases lay outside the gene matches. The CDR3 sequence is 13 residues long. Germline V gene lookup returns CDR1 SGHVS and CDR2 FQNEAQ.

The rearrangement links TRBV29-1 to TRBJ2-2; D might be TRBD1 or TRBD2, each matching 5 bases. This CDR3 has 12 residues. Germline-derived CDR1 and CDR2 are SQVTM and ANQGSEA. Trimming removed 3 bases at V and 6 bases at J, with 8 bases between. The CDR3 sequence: CSVEGTAGELFF. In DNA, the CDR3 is TGCAGCGTTGAGGGGACGGCCGGGGAGCTGTTTTTT.

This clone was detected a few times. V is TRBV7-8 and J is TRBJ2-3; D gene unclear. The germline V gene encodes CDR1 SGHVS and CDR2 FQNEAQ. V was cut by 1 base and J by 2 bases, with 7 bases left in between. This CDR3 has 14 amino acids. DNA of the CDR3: TGTGCCAGCAGCTTAGGGGGTGACACAGATACGCAGTATTTT. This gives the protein CASSLGGDTDTQYF. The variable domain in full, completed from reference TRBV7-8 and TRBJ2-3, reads GAGVSQSPRYKVAKRGQDVALRCDPISGHVSLFWYQQALGQGPEFLTYFQNEAQLDKSGLPSDRFFAERPEGSVSTLKIQRTQQEDSAVYLCASSLGGDTDTQYFGPGTRLTVL.

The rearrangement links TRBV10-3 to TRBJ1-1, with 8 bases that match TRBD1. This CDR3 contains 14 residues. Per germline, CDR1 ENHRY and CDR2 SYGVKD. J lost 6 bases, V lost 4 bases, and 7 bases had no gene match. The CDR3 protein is CAISGTGMRAEAFF. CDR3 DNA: TGTGCCATCAGTGGGACAGGGATGAGGGCTGAAGCTTTCTTT.

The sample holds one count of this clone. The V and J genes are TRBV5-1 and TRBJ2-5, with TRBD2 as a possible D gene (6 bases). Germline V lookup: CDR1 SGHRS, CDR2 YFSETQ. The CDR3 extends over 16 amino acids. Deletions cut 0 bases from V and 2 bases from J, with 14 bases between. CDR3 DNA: TGCGCCAGCAGCTTGGCTCTCGGCGGGGTTCAAGAGACCCAGTACTTC. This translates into CASSLALGGVQETQYF.

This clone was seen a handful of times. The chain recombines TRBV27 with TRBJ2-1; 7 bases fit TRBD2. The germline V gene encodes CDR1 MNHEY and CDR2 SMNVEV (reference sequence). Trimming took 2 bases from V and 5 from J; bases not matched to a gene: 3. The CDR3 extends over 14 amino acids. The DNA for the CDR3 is TGTGCCAGCAGTTTAGCGGGGGTTAACAATGAGCAGTTCTTC. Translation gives CASSLAGVNNEQFF.

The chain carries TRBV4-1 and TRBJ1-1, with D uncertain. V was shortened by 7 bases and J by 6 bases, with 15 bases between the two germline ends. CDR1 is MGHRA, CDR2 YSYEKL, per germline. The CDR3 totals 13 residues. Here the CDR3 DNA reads TGCGCCAGCACTCCCTCCCGTGCCGCTGAAGCTTTCTTT. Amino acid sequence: CASTPSRAAEAFF.

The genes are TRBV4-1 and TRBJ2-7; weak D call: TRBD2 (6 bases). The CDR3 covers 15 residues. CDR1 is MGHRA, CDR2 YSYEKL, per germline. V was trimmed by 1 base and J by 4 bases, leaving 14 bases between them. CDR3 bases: TGCGCCAGCAGCCAAGTTCAAACTAGCAGATACGAGCAGTACTTC. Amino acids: CASSQVQTSRYEQYF.

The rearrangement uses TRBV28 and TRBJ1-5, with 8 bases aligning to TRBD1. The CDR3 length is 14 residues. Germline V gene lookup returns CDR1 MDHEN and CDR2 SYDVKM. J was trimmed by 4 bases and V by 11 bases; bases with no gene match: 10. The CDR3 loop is CAGTLTGVNQPQHF. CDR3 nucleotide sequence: TGTGCCGGCACCTTGACAGGGGTAAATCAGCCCCAGCATTTT. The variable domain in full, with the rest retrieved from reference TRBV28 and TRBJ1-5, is DVKVTQSSRYLVKRTGEKVFLECVQDMDHENMFWYRQDPGLGLRLIYFSYDVKMKEKGDIPEGYSVSREKKERFSLILESASTNQTSMYLCAGTLTGVNQPQHFGDGTRLSIL.

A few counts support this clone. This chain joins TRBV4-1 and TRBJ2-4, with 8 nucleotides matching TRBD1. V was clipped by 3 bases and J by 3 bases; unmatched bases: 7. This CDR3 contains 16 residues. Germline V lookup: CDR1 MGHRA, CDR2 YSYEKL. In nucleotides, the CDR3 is TGCGCCAGCAGCCAGGTGACAGGGGAGGACAAAAACATTCAGTACTTC. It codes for CASSQVTGEDKNIQYF.

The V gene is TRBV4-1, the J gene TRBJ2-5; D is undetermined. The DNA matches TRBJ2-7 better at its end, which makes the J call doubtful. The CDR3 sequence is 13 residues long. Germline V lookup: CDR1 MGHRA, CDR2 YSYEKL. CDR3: CASSQGRLYEQYF. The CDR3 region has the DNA TGCGCCAGCAGCCAAGGAAGGTTGTACGAGCAGTACTTC.